One and the same sample provided the 10 T cell receptor beta chains below, sequenced in a study of patients and donors after allogeneic stem cell transplantation. TCRdb recomputed calls from the RT-PCR reads with MiXCR, one row per CDR3 protein. The sample consists of some 880,000 distinct CDR3 sequences, 15% to 20% of them appearing once. Input material: blood, either unsorted or a sorted T cell fraction (not recorded which). The source of these receptors is a human donor who was either an allogeneic HSCT recipient or a stem cell or donor lymphocyte infusion donor (not recorded which). It is not recorded whose cells these are; they may come from a transplant donor.

This clonotype has only a few counts. This chain joins TRBV7-2 and TRBJ1-1; D not resolved. The CDR3 consists of 13 residues. V was cut by 1 base and J by 4 bases, with 7 bases left in between. Germline V gives CDR1 SGHTA, CDR2 FQGNSA. The CDR3 reads CASSLGGFTEAFF. The CDR3 coding sequence is TGTGCCAGCAGCTTAGGAGGTTTCACTGAAGCTTTCTTT. Variable domain in full (rest from reference TRBV7-2 and TRBJ1-1): GAGVSQSPSNKVTEKGKDVELRCDPISGHTALYWYRQSLGQGLEFLIYFQGNSAPDKSGLPSDRFSAERTGGSVSTLTIQRTQQEDSAVYLCASSLGGFTEAFFGQGTRLTVV.

This clonotype has ten or more counts. The V call is TRBV5-1, the J call TRBJ1-6; perhaps TRBD1 as D (6 bases). Trimming pared 0 bases from V and 8 bases from J, leaving 6 bases between. This CDR3 is built from 13 residues. CDR1 and CDR2 from the germline V gene are SGHRS and YFSETQ. Written as DNA, the CDR3 is TGCGCCAGCAGCTTGGACAGGGATTCACCCCTCCACTTT. Translated: CASSLDRDSPLHF.

This clonotype has more than one count but fewer than ten. This chain links TRBV4-3 with TRBJ2-1, with D possibly called TRBD1 or TRBD2 (5 bases each). The V gene lost 3 bases and the J gene lost 8 bases, with 20 bases spanning the gap. The CDR3 consists of 16 residues. The germline CDR1 and CDR2 sequences are LGHNA and YSLEER. The CDR3 region has the DNA TGCGCCAGCAGCCACCCACCCGGGACCCCCTTACATGAGCAGTTCTTC. The encoded protein is CASSHPPGTPLHEQFF.

The CDR3 nucleotides are TGCGCCAGCAGCCTAACCGCCCAGGTCTATGGCTACACCTTC. Encoded protein: CASSLTAQVYGYTF. The chain carries TRBV4-3 and TRBJ1-2; D is unclear. There are 14 residues in the CDR3. Germline-derived CDR1 and CDR2 are LGHNA and YSLEER. Trimming stripped 4 bases from V and 4 bases from J, with 13 bases between.

The V gene is TRBV11-2, the J gene TRBJ1-2, with TRBD1 matching 9 bases. This CDR3 has 15 amino acids. Germline CDR1 and CDR2: SGHAT and FQNNGV. J gave up 6 bases and V 4 bases, and 9 bases lay outside the gene matches. CDR3 region: CASSSTKTGGNGYTF. The CDR3 DNA reads as TGTGCCAGCAGCTCCACAAAGACAGGGGGTAATGGCTACACCTTC.

The chain carries TRBV6-1 and TRBJ1-3; D not certain. The CDR3 runs to 15 residues. Germline CDR1 MNHNS, CDR2 SASEGT. The V end lost 8 bases, the J end lost 1 base, and 15 bases lay between the germline ends. The DNA of the CDR3 is TGTGCCAGCTCTAGGGCGGCGGATTCTGGAAACACCATATATTTT. Encoded protein: CASSRAADSGNTIYF.

This clonotype has more than one count but fewer than ten. The J gene is TRBJ2-7, the V gene TRBV20-1; 7 positions match TRBD1. V lost 1 base and J lost 2; bases outside the gene matches: 11. The V gene's germline CDR1 is DFQATT and CDR2 SNEGSKA (reference sequence). This CDR3 has 16 residues. The CDR3 region is CSARGGRDRAPYEQYF. DNA of the CDR3: TGCAGTGCTAGAGGGGGTCGCGACAGGGCACCCTACGAGCAGTACTTC.

This clonotype was detected a few times. This sequence joins TRBV12-3 or TRBV12-4 and TRBJ1-1, with 9 bases identical to TRBD1. V shed 10 bases, J shed 3 bases, and the junction held 6 bases outside the gene matches. This CDR3 has 13 residues. DNA for the CDR3: TGTGCCACCGCCGGGACAGGGTACACTGAAGCTTTCTTT. This translates into CATAGTGYTEAFF.

The CDR3 region has the DNA TGCAGTGCTAGAGATCTGTATCAGGGGACCTACAATGAGCAGTTCTTC. Its protein is CSARDLYQGTYNEQFF. The chain is built from TRBV20-1 and TRBJ2-1; the D gene is possibly TRBD1 (6 bases). With 0 bases removed from V and 2 bases from J, the gap between germline ends came to 14 bases. The CDR3 contains 16 residues. CDR1 and CDR2 from the germline V gene are DFQATT and SNEGSKA (reference sequence).

This clonotype was picked up a small number of times. The gene calls are TRBV6-1 and TRBJ1-5; D possibly corresponds to TRBD1 (6 bases). The CDR3 is made up of 16 amino acids. V lost 2 bases and J 0 bases, leaving 11 bases between the germline ends. CDR1 and CDR2 from the germline V gene are MNHNS and SASEGT. The CDR3 reads CASSERGGNSNQPQHF. As DNA, the CDR3 is TGTGCCAGCAGTGAACGAGGGGGGAATAGCAATCAGCCCCAGCATTTT.